Included here is one T cell receptor beta chain sequence, with context. What it binds is unknown. The V and J ends lost 4 bases and 4 bases respectively, with 14 bases between them. CDR3 length equals 14 residues. From germline, CDR1 is LNHDA and CDR2 SQIVND (reference sequence). This entry is derived from a study of cytomegalovirus exposure and HLA in healthy donors. Regarding the study as a whole: Earlier analysis looked at TCR beta V segments, and most were productive about 90% or about 30% of the time.

PCR amplification relied on 60 Vbeta primers (plus 13 Jbeta primers). TCRdb keeps only in-frame clones here, not all; method: immunoSEQ multiplex PCR. The data contain some 180,000 clones, around 77% of them singletons. The specimen was PBMCs. This TCR was recovered from a man aged 25-40 years in good health and CMV-seronegative. The rearrangement joins TRBV19 to TRBJ2-7; D is perhaps TRBD1 (6 bases). The CDR3, as DNA: TGTGCCAGTAGTACCTCTACAGGGTCTTACGAGCAGTACTTC. It encodes CASSTSTGSYEQYF.